These 27 T cell receptor beta chains were all obtained from the same sample, sequenced in a study of T cells in Graves' hyperthyroidism and ophthalmopathy. What was amplified from RNA transcripts were TCR beta CDR3 regions. The HTBI set primed first-round TCR CDR3 RT-PCR. In TCRdb, the multiplex PCR reads were re-called with MiXCR into one record per CDR3 protein. This sample has about 320,000 distinct CDR3 sequences, with roughly 15% found just once. Sequencing was performed on blood. These receptor sequences come from a man aged 25-45 years with Graves' hyperthyroidism.

The V call is TRBV7-9, the J call TRBJ2-2; 9 nucleotides line up with TRBD1. The CDR3 has 14 amino acids. Germline CDR1 reads SEHNR; CDR2 reads FQNEAQ (reference sequence). The ends lost 3 bases at V and 8 bases at J; junction bases unmatched: 4. The DNA for the CDR3 is TGTGCCAGCAGCTTGGGACAGGGAGGTGGGGAGCTGTTTTTT. Protein product: CASSLGQGGGELFF.

This clonotype was recorded a few times. The genes are TRBV3-1 and TRBJ2-1; tentatively, D is TRBD2 (6 bases). Trimming pared 3 bases from V and 0 bases from J, leaving 12 bases between. CDR3 length equals 16 residues. The V gene's germline CDR1 is LGHDT and CDR2 YNNKEL (reference sequence). Here the CDR3 DNA reads TGTGCCAGCAGCCATAGCGGTTGGGACTCCTACAATGAGCAGTTCTTC. Protein: CASSHSGWDSYNEQFF.

This clonotype turned up a few times. The chain recombines TRBV5-4 with TRBJ2-1; maybe TRBD1 (6 bases). Trimming shortened V by 4 bases and J by 7 bases, and 18 bases separated the two germline ends. CDR1 SGHNT and CDR2 YYREEE come from the germline V gene (reference sequence). CDR3 length equals 15 residues. The CDR3 spells CASSPEAGQSNEQFF. The CDR3 DNA is TGTGCCAGCAGCCCGGAGGCTGGACAGAGTAATGAGCAGTTCTTC.

In its sample, this clonotype was seen a few times. The V gene is TRBV10-1, the J gene TRBJ2-7, with D maybe TRBD2 (6 bases). V was cut by 9 bases and J by 5 bases, with 17 bases left in between. Germline V gene lookup returns CDR1 WNHNN and CDR2 SYGVQD (reference sequence). The CDR3 runs 13 residues. CDR3 in DNA: TGCGCCAGTAGCCCGACTAGTATCCACGAGCAGTACTTC. As protein: CASSPTSIHEQYF.

About this clonotype: This likely comes from a read error, as the CDR3 has no conserved phenylalanine or tryptophan at its end. The gene calls are TRBV6-1 and TRBJ2-3; D is unresolved. CDR3 size: 16 residues. Germline CDR1 MNHNS, CDR2 SASEGT. V lost 0 bases to trimming and J lost 2 bases, with 12 bases between them. DNA of the CDR3: TGTGCCAGCAGTGAAGCGCGGCTGGGGTCCACAGATACGCAGTATCTT. Protein product: CASSEARLGSTDTQYL.

This clonotype was counted a few times. The V and J genes are TRBV10-3 and TRBJ2-7; the match to TRBD1 covers 7 bases. Germline assignment: CDR1 ENHRY and CDR2 SYGVKD. CDR3 size: 15 residues. Trimming cost V 2 bases and J 5 bases; bases outside gene matches: 9. This CDR3 reads CAISEPDREGHEQYF. The DNA of the CDR3 is TGTGCCATCAGTGAGCCAGACAGGGAAGGGCACGAGCAGTACTTC.

In this sample, this clonotype turned up a few times. The V gene is TRBV27, the J gene TRBJ2-7, with D tentatively TRBD2 (6 bases). The CDR3 totals 12 residues. V dropped 1 base and J dropped 6 bases, with 7 bases sitting between them. Germline assignment: CDR1 MNHEY and CDR2 SMNVEV (reference sequence). The CDR3 sequence is CASSLYGGEQYF. For the CDR3, the DNA is TGTGCCAGCAGTTTATACGGGGGCGAGCAGTACTTC.

This clonotype appeared many times. The genes are TRBV7-6 and TRBJ2-7; D is perhaps TRBD2 (5 bases). Trimming cost V 5 bases and J 0 bases, with 20 bases left between them. Per the germline V gene, CDR1 is SGHVS and CDR2 is FNYEAQ. The CDR3 extends over 17 amino acids. The CDR3 protein is CASSNEIGRASSYEQYF. Here the CDR3 DNA reads TGTGCCAGCAGCAACGAGATAGGGCGGGCGAGCTCCTACGAGCAGTACTTC.

This clonotype has only one observation. The chain couples TRBV20-1 to TRBJ1-1; 9 positions agree with TRBD1. Losses at the gene ends were 5 bases for V and 4 bases for J; bases not matched to a gene: 2. Per germline, CDR1 DFQATT and CDR2 SNEGSKA (reference sequence). This CDR3 comprises 12 residues. The CDR3 coding sequence is TGCAGTGCTCCGGACAGGGGCACTGAAGCTTTCTTT. Amino acids: CSAPDRGTEAFF.

The chain joins TRBV20-1 to TRBJ1-5; the D is unclear. Per germline, CDR1 DFQATT and CDR2 SNEGSKA (reference sequence). The V end lost 4 bases, the J end lost 4 bases, and 14 bases lay between the germline ends. The CDR3 contains 14 residues. The CDR3, as DNA: TGCAGTGCTATAGGAGATCTAGGGAATCAGCCCCAGCATTTT. Translating it yields CSAIGDLGNQPQHF.

This clonotype was detected a few times. At one boundary the junction diverges from the germline segment, which might be a read error. The chain links TRBV12-3 or TRBV12-4 to TRBJ2-1; TRBD2 matches 10 bases. CDR3 length equals 17 residues. CDR3 residues: CASSSLLAGSSCNEQFF. CDR3 sequence (DNA): TGTGCCAGCAGTTCACTACTAGCGGGGAGCTCCTGCAATGAGCAGTTCTTC.

In its sample, this clonotype was seen many times. V is TRBV20-1 and J is TRBJ2-1, with D possibly matching TRBD2 (6 bases). Trimming stripped 3 bases from V and 7 bases from J, with 19 bases between. The CDR3 is 15 amino acids. From germline, CDR1 is DFQATT and CDR2 SNEGSKA (reference sequence). The CDR3 region has the DNA TGCAGTGCTAGTTCTGGGGGGAGTTTTGGAAATGAGCAGTTCTTC. This encodes CSASSGGSFGNEQFF.

This clonotype was seen many times. The rearrangement uses TRBV12-3 or TRBV12-4 and TRBJ1-5; D is ambiguous. With 2 bases removed from V and 0 bases from J, the gap between germline ends came to 5 bases. CDR3 length: 14 residues. CDR3 protein: CASSLTNSNQPQHF. CDR3 coding DNA: TGTGCCAGCAGTTTAACGAATAGCAATCAGCCCCAGCATTTT.

The V and J genes are TRBV28 and TRBJ2-3; 9 bases map to TRBD2. Germline trimming cut 5 bases from V and 2 bases from J; bases unmatched to any gene: 5. This CDR3 has 15 amino acids. Germline values: CDR1 MDHEN, CDR2 SYDVKM. The CDR3 DNA sequence: TGTGCCAGCAGTCAGACTAGCGGCCTCACAGATACGCAGTATTTT. It is translated as CASSQTSGLTDTQYF.

This clonotype was observed a handful of times. V gene TRBV14 combines with J gene TRBJ1-1; the D gene is possibly TRBD1 (5 bases). With 4 bases removed from V and 0 bases from J, the gap between germline ends came to 24 bases. This CDR3 contains 19 residues. CDR1 is SGHDN and CDR2 is FVKESK in the germline V gene. CDR3 sequence reads: CASSLFHEVGALMNTEAFF. The CDR3 DNA reads TGTGCCAGCAGCCTATTTCACGAGGTCGGGGCGCTCATGAACACTGAAGCTTTCTTT.

The V gene is TRBV6-1, the J gene TRBJ2-1; 12 bases are a match to TRBD2. V shed 2 bases and J 10 bases; nucleotides not matched to a gene: 6. CDR1 is MNHNS, CDR2 SASEGT, per germline. The CDR3 is 15 residues long. CDR3: CASSEQASGRAEQFF. CDR3 sequence (DNA): TGTGCCAGCAGTGAACAGGCTAGCGGGAGGGCCGAGCAGTTCTTC.

Points on this clonotype: A much bigger clone sits one base away, suggesting this may be a read error. The CDR3 carries no conserved terminal phenylalanine or tryptophan, so it likely arises from a read error. J is TRBJ2-7 and V is TRBV5-1; tentative D call: TRBD1 (6 bases). The CDR3 is 18 residues long. The ends were cut back, 7 bases at V and 4 bases at J, with 30 bases in the middle. The germline gives CDR1 SGHRS, CDR2 YFSETQ. Here the CDR3 reads CASQPFYDRLGLWYEQYL. Written as DNA, the CDR3 is TGCGCCAGCCAACCCTTTTACGACAGGTTGGGGCTTTGGTACGAGCAGTACCTC.

There are many counts of this clonotype. The chain employs TRBV2 and TRBJ2-7, with D possibly being TRBD2 (5 bases). Between the trimmed V and J ends, which lost 7 bases and 0 bases, there was a span of 13 bases. The V gene's germline CDR1 is SNHLY and CDR2 FYNNEI. CDR3 size: 14 residues. CDR3 loop: CASKVRGSSYEQYF. The DNA for the CDR3 is TGTGCCAGCAAGGTCCGGGGTAGCTCCTACGAGCAGTACTTC.

This clonotype was detected many times. The chain recombines TRBV6-5 with TRBJ1-5, with D maybe TRBD1 (5 bases). The germline V and J ends were trimmed by 2 bases and 0 bases, with 11 bases remaining between them. This CDR3 region has 16 residues. In germline, CDR1 is MNHEY, CDR2 SVGAGI. CDR3 residues: CASSYGKGLSNQPQHF. CDR3 coding DNA: TGTGCCAGCAGTTACGGGAAGGGGCTTAGCAATCAGCCCCAGCATTTT.

This clonotype came up a few times. The chain recombines TRBV7-9 with TRBJ1-1; D gene ambiguous. V was pared by 4 bases and J by 1 base, with 22 bases between. The germline V gene has CDR1 SEHNR and CDR2 FQNEAQ (reference sequence). The CDR3 has 18 amino acids. CDR3 protein: CASSSLKQSKRANTEAFF. The CDR3 DNA reads as TGTGCCAGCAGCTCCTTGAAACAGTCCAAAAGGGCGAACACTGAAGCTTTCTTT.

A few counts support this clonotype. The rearrangement links TRBV10-3 to TRBJ2-1; 9 nucleotides agree with TRBD1. Looked up from germline, CDR1 is ENHRY and CDR2 is SYGVKD. V lost 3 bases and J lost 8; bases outside the gene matches: 8. The CDR3 covers 15 residues. The CDR3 DNA sequence: TGTGCCATCAGTGAACCGGGACAGGGTCTCCATGAGCAGTTCTTC. Encoded protein: CAISEPGQGLHEQFF.

Many counts were recorded for this clonotype. This chain links TRBV5-1 with TRBJ2-7, with TRBD1 matching over 7 bases. Germline CDR1 SGHRS, CDR2 YFSETQ. Losses at the gene ends were 0 bases for V and 3 bases for J; bases not matched to a gene: 3. This CDR3 has 14 residues. CDR3 nucleotides: TGCGCCAGCAGCTTGGGACAGGGTAACTACGAGCAGTACTTC. Its protein product is CASSLGQGNYEQYF. Variable domain in full (rest from reference TRBV5-1 and TRBJ2-7): KAGVTQTPRYLIKTRGQQVTLSCSPISGHRSVSWYQQTPGQGLQFLFEYFSETQRNKGNFPGRFSGRQFSNSRSEMNVSTLELGDSALYLCASSLGQGNYEQYFGPGTRLTVT.

In this sample, this clonotype turned up many times. This sequence joins TRBV6-4 and TRBJ2-3; TRBD1 or TRBD2 may be the D gene (5 bases each). V lost 5 bases and J 4 bases, leaving 19 bases between the germline ends. Germline values: CDR1 MRHNA, CDR2 SNTAGT. CDR3 length: 16 amino acids. DNA for the CDR3: TGTGCCAGCAGTCGAGCTGGGGGAAGGGGACCAGATACGCAGTATTTT. Its protein is CASSRAGGRGPDTQYF.

The V and J genes are TRBV9 and TRBJ2-3, with TRBD2 as a possible D gene (5 bases). CDR1 is SGDLS, CDR2 YYNGEE, per germline. V gave up 0 bases and J gave up 2 bases, with 10 bases separating them. CDR3 length equals 15 residues. The CDR3: CASSVAERTTDTQYF. The CDR3 coding sequence is TGTGCCAGCAGCGTAGCTGAGCGGACCACAGATACGCAGTATTTT.

The chain joins TRBV28 to TRBJ1-5, with 7 bases lining up with TRBD1. The CDR3 contains 17 residues. Trimming at V came to 0 bases and at J to 1 base, leaving 6 bases not matched to a gene. Germline V gives CDR1 MDHEN, CDR2 SYDVKM. CDR3 amino acids: CASSLWSDRESNQPQHF. The CDR3 nucleotides read TGTGCCAGCAGTTTATGGTCTGACAGGGAAAGCAATCAGCCCCAGCATTTT. The full variable domain, in which reference TRBV28 and TRBJ1-5 provide the parts outside the CDR3, is DVKVTQSSRYLVKRTGEKVFLECVQDMDHENMFWYRQDPGLGLRLIYFSYDVKMKEKGDIPEGYSVSREKKERFSLILESASTNQTSMYLCASSLWSDRESNQPQHFGDGTRLSIL.

The sample holds many counts of this clonotype. J is TRBJ2-1 and V is TRBV5-1; 9 nucleotides agree with TRBD2. The J segment lost 5 bases and the V segment lost 6 bases, leaving 9 bases of the junction unmatched. The germline gives CDR1 SGHRS, CDR2 YFSETQ. This CDR3 has 15 amino acids. This CDR3 is CASTASGARDNEQFF. For the CDR3, the DNA is TGCGCCAGCACCGCTAGCGGGGCCCGGGACAATGAGCAGTTCTTC.

This clonotype was seen a few times. The J gene is TRBJ1-6, the V gene TRBV19; D may be TRBD1 (5 bases). Trimming took off 3 bases at V and 10 bases at J, with 19 bases between the two ends. Germline V lookup: CDR1 LNHDA, CDR2 SQIVND (reference sequence). This CDR3 has 16 amino acids. CDR3 coding DNA: TGTGCCAGTAGTATTGTCATGGGGGGTCGAGGATCACCCCTCCACTTT. Translating gives CASSIVMGGRGSPLHF.